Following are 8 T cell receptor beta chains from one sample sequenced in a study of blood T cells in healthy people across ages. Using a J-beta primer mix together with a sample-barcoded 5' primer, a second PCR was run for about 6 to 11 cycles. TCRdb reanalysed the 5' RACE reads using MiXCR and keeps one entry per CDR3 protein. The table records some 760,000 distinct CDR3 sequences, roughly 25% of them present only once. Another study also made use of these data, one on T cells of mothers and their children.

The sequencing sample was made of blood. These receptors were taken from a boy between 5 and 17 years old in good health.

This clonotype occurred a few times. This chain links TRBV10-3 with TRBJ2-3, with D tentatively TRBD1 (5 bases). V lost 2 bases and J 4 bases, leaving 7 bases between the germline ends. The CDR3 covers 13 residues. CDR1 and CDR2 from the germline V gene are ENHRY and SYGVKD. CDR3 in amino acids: CAISEGAADTQYF. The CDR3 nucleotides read TGTGCCATCAGTGAGGGGGCGGCAGATACGCAGTATTTT.

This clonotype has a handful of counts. The CDR3 coding sequence is TGCGCCAGCAGCCAAGAGCTTTACGGGGGGGCAGCAGATACGCAGTATTTT. Its translation is CASSQELYGGAADTQYF. This sequence joins TRBV4-3 and TRBJ2-3; 8 bases line up with TRBD2. Germline CDR1 LGHNA, CDR2 YSLEER. The CDR3 consists of 17 residues. Losses at the gene ends were 0 bases for V and 4 bases for J; bases not matched to a gene: 9.

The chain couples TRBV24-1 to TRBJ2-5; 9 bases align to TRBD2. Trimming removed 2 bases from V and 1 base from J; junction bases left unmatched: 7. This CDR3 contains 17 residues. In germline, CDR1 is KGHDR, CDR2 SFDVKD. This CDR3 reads CATSDSEASGAQETQYF. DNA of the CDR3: TGTGCCACCAGTGATTCTGAGGCTAGCGGGGCCCAAGAGACCCAGTACTTC.

CDR3 region: CAIRQGPPPLDEQYF. The CDR3 DNA reads as TGTGCCATCAGGCAGGGACCACCGCCCCTCGACGAGCAGTACTTC. This chain uses TRBV10-3 with TRBJ2-7, with D perhaps TRBD1 or TRBD2 (5 bases each). CDR1 ENHRY and CDR2 SYGVKD come from the germline V gene. V lost 6 bases, J lost 5 bases, and 20 bases lay in between. The CDR3 is 15 residues long.

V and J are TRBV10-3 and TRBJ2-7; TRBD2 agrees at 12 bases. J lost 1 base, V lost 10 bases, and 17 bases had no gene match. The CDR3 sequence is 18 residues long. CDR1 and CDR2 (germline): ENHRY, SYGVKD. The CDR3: CATNPPTSGSPPSYEQYF. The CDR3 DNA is TGTGCCACTAACCCCCCGACTAGCGGGAGCCCCCCTTCCTACGAGCAGTACTTC.

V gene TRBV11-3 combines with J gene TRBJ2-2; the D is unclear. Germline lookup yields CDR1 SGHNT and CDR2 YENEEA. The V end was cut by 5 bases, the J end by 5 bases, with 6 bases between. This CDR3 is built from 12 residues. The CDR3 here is CASSGLTGELFF. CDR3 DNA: TGTGCCAGCAGCGGTCTTACCGGGGAGCTGTTTTTT.

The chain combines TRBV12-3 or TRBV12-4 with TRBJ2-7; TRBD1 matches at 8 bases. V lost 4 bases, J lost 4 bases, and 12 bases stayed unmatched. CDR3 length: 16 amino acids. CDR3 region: CASSSPNRGKVYEQYF. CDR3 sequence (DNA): TGTGCCAGCAGTTCACCGAACAGGGGGAAGGTTTACGAGCAGTACTTC.

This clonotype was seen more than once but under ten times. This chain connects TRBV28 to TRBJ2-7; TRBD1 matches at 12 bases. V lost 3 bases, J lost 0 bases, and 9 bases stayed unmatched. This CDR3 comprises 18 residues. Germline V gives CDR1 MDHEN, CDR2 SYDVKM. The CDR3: CASSFAGTGGGSSYEQYF. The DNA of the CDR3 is TGTGCCAGCAGTTTTGCGGGGACAGGGGGCGGCAGCTCCTACGAGCAGTACTTC.